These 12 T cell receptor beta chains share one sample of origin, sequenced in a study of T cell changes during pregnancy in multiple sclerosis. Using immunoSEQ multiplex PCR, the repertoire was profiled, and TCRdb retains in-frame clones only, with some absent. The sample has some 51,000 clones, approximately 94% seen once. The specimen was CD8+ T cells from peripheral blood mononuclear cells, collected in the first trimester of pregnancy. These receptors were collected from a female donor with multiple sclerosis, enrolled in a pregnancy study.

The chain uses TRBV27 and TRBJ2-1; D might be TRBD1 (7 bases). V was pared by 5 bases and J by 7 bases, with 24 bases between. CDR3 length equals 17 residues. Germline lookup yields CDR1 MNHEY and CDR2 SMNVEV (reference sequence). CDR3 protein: CASSPLRVEGAQNEQFF. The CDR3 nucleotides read TGTGCCAGCAGTCCCCTTAGAGTGGAGGGGGCTCAAAATGAGCAGTTCTTC.

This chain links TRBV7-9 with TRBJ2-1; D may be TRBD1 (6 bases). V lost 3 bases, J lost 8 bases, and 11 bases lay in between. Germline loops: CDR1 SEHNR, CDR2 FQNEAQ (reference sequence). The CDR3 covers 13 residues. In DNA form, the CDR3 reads TGTGCCAGCAGCTTGGGAACAGGGTATGAGCAGTTCTTC. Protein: CASSLGTGYEQFF.

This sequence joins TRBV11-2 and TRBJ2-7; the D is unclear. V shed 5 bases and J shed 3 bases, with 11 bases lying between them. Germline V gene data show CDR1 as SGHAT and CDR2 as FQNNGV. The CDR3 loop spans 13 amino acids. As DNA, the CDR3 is TGTGCCAGCAGCCCAACAAGACTCTACGAGCAGTACTTC. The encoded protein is CASSPTRLYEQYF. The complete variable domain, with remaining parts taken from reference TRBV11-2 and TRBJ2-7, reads EAGVAQSPRYKIIEKRQSVAFWCNPISGHATLYWYQQILGQGPKLLIQFQNNGVVDDSQLPKDRFSAERLKGVDSTLKIQPAKLEDSAVYLCASSPTRLYEQYFGPGTRLTVT.

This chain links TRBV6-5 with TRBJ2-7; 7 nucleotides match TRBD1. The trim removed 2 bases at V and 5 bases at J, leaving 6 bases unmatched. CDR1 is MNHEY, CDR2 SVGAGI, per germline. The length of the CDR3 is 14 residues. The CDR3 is CASSYNDRAHEQYF. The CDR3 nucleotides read TGTGCCAGCAGTTACAACGACAGGGCCCACGAGCAGTACTTC.

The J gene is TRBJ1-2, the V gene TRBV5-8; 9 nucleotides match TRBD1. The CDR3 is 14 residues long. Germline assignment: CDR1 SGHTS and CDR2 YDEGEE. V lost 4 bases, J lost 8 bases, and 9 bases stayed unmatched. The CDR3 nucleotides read TGTGCCAGCAGCCTTGGACAGGGGACGGACGGCTACACCTTC. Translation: CASSLGQGTDGYTF.

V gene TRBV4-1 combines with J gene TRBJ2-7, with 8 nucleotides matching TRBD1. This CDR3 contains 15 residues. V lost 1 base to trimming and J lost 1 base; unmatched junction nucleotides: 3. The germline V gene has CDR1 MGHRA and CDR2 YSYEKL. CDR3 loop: CASSQGTGRSYEQYF. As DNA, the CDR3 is TGCGCCAGCAGCCAAGGGACAGGGAGGTCCTACGAGCAGTACTTC.

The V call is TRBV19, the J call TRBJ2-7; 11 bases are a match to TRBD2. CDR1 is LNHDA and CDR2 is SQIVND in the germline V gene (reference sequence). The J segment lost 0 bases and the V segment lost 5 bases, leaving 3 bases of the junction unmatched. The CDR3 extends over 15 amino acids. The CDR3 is CASSLAGGPSYEQYF. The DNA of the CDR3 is TGTGCCAGTAGTCTAGCGGGAGGTCCCTCCTACGAGCAGTACTTC. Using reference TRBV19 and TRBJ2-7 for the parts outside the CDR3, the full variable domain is DGGITQSPKYLFRKEGQNVTLSCEQNLNHDAMYWYRQDPGQGLRLIYYSQIVNDFQKGDIAEGYSVSREKKESFPLTVTSAQKNPTAFYLCASSLAGGPSYEQYFGPGTRLTVT.

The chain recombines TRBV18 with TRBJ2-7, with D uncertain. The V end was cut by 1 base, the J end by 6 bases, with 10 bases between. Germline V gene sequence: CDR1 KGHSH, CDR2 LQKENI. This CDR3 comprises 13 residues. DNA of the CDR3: TGTGCCAGCTCACCACGCTCGAGTTTCGAGCAGTACTTC. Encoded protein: CASSPRSSFEQYF.

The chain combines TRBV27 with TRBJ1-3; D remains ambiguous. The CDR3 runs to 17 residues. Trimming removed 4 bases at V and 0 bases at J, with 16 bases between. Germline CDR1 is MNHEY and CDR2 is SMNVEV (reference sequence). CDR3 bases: TGTGCCAGCAGTTCCCTACGCGTCAGGAACTCTGGAAACACCATATATTTT. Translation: CASSSLRVRNSGNTIYF.

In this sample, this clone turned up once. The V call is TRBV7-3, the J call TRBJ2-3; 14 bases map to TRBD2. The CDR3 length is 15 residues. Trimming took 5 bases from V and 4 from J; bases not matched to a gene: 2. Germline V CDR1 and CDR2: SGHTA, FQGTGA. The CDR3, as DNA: TGTGCCAGCAGCCCGACTAGCGGGGGGGCAGATACGCAGTATTTT. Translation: CASSPTSGGADTQYF.

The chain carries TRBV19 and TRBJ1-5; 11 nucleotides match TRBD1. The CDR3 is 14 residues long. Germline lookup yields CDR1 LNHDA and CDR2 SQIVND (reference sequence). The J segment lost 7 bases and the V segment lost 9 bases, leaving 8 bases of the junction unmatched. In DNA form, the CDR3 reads TGTGCCAGCCGGGACAGGGGGTTCGGACAGCCCCAGCATTTT. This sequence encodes CASRDRGFGQPQHF.

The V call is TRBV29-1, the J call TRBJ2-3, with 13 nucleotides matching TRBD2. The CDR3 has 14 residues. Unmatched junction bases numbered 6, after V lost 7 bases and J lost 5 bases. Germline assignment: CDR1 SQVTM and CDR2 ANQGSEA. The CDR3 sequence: CSGGLAGALDTQYF. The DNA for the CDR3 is TGCAGCGGCGGACTAGCGGGAGCGTTAGATACGCAGTATTTT.